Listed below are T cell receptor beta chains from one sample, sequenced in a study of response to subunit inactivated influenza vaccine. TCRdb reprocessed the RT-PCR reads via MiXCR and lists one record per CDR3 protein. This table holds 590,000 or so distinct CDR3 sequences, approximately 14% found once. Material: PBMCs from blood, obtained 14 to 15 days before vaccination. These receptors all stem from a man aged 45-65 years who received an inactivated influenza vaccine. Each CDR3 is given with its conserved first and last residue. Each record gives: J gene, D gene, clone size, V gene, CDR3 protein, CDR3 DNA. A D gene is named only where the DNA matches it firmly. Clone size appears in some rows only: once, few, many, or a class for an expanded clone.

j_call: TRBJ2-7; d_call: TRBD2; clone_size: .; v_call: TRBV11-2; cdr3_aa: CASSPTSGVRYEQYF; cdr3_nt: TGTGCCAGCAGCCCCACTAGCGGGGTTCGCTACGAGCAGTACTTC
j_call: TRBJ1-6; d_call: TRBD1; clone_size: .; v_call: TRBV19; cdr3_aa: CASSTDRGYNSPLHF; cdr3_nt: TGTGCCAGTAGTACAGACAGGGGGTATAATTCACCCCTCCACTTT
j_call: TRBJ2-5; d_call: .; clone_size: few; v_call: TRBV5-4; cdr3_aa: CASSSQGPQETQYF; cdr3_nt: TGTGCCAGCAGCTCCCAGGGCCCCCAAGAGACCCAGTACTTC
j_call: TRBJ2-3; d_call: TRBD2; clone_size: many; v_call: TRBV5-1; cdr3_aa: CASRISGRAIDTQYF; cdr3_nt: TGCGCCAGCAGAATTAGCGGGAGGGCCATCGATACGCAGTATTTT
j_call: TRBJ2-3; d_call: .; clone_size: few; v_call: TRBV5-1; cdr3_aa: CASSLGDPTDTQYF; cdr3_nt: TGCGCCAGCAGCTTGGGGGATCCGACAGATACGCAGTATTTT
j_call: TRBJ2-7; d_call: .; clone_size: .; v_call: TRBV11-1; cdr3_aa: CASSLGWGAGEQYF; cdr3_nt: TGTGCCAGCAGCTTAGGCTGGGGGGCCGGCGAGCAGTACTTC
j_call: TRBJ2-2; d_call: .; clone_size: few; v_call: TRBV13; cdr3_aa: CASSLEGGRGTGELFF; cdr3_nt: TGTGCCAGCAGCTTAGAGGGGGGGCGAGGTACCGGGGAGCTGTTTTTT
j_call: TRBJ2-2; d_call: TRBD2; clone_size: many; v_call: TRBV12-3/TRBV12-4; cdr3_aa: CASSLAGDTGELFF; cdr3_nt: TGTGCCAGCAGTTTGGCGGGGGACACCGGGGAGCTGTTTTTT
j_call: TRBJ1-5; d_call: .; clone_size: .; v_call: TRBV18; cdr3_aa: CASRSGGNSNQPQHF; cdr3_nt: TGTGCCAGCCGTTCCGGTGGGAATAGCAATCAGCCCCAGCATTTT
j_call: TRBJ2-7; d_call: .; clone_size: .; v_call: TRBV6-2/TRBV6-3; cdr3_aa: CASSQHGEQYF; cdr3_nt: TGTGCCAGCAGCCAACATGGCGAGCAGTACTTC
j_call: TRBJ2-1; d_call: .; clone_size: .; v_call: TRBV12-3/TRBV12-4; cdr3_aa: CASSRVWGAGNEQFF; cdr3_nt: TGTGCCAGCAGCCGCGTCTGGGGGGCGGGGAATGAGCAGTTCTTC
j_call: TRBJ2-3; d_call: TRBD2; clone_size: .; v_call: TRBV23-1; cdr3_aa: CATRERTSEGTDTQYF; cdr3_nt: TGCGCGACTAGAGAAAGGACTAGCGAGGGAACAGATACGCAGTATTTT
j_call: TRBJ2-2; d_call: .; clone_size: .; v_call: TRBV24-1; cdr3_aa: CATSDSKVWTGELFF; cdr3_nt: TGTGCCACCAGTGATTCTAAGGTCTGGACCGGGGAGCTGTTTTTT
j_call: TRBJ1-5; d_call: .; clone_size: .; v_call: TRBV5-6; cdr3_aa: CASSLGSGAIQPQHF; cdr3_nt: TGTGCCAGCAGCTTGGGGTCAGGGGCGATTCAGCCCCAGCATTTT
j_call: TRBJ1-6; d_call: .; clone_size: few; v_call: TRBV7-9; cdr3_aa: CASSLEAGLGSPLHF; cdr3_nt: TGTGCCAGCAGCTTAGAGGCAGGGCTGGGTTCACCCCTCCACTTT
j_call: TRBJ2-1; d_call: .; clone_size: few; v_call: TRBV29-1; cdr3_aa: CSDRAVGEQFF; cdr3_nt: TGCAGCGACAGAGCGGTCGGTGAGCAGTTCTTC
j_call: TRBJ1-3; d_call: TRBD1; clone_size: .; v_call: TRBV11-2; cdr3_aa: CTSSLGYSTGDPSGNTIYF; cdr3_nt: TGTACCAGCAGCTTGGGTTACTCGACAGGGGACCCGTCTGGAAACACCATATATTTT
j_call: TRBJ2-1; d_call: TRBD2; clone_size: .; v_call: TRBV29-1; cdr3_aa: CSASGGTSYNEQFF; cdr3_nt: TGCAGCGCCTCCGGGGGGACTTCCTACAATGAGCAGTTCTTC
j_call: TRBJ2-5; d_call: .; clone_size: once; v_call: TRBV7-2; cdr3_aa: CASSPELVSETQYF; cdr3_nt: TGTGCCAGCAGCCCCGAACTAGTCTCGGAGACCCAGTACTTC